This T cell receptor beta chain was identified during a study of CXCR3-negative and CXCR3-positive naive CD8 T cells. About the research overall: Some 150 million TRB reads in total, about 1.5 +/- 0.3 million per library.

The authors made the TRB cDNA libraries by 5' RACE using UMI labels. TCRdb re-called the 5' RACE reads and gives one entry per CDR3 protein, without DNA. This sample's table reports around 110,000 distinct CDR3 sequences. Within the CD8+ T cell compartment, naive cells were CD45RO-CCR7+CD27+CD95-. The CDR3 covers 11 residues. Germline-derived CDR1 and CDR2 are SEHNR and FQNEAQ (reference sequence). Study-level results: Comparably high diversity marked both naive subsets, whereas memory CD8+ cells had much lower diversity. Higher TRB CDR3 hydrophobicity marked CXCR3-positive naive cells relative to CXCR3-negative naive cells. Cryopreserved cells partially lost CXCR3 expression, and fresh PBMCs were used in most assays.

With respect to this clonotype: Its antigen is unknown.

Sequencing was performed on naive CXCR3+ CD8+ T cells from blood. Subset: CD45RO-CCR7+CD27+CD95- naive CD8+ T cells expressing CXCR3 (TNR3+). The rearrangement uses TRBV7-9 and TRBJ1-1. This sequence originates from a human donor in good health. Some clones in this sample may be carry-over from other donors' samples. This CDR3 reads CASSFETEAFF.